This paragraph covers one T cell receptor beta chain sequence. Its antigen remains unidentified. The sample comes from a study of post-analysis software for immune sequencing data. Study at large: As for disease course, relapsing-remitting, secondary progressive and progressive-relapsing multiple sclerosis were all included. Points from the study as a whole: Compared with controls, patients had more of 4 or 5 TRBV segments, including TRBV5-6, TRBV5-1 and TRBV20-1.

Prepared libraries of TCR beta cDNA carried unique molecular identifiers. T cells numbering about 0.95 to 10 million gave rise to about 540,000 cDNA molecules. One entry per CDR3 protein results from TCRdb running MiXCR on the PCR reads. The profile shows about 820,000 distinct CDR3 sequences, roughly half of them singletons. The CDR3 consists of 15 residues. The V and J ends lost 6 bases and 12 bases, in that order; junction bases with no gene match: 17. Germline CDR1 SNHLY, CDR2 FYNNEI. The sample taken for sequencing was blood. This TCR was sampled from a girl between 10 and 17 years old with multiple sclerosis. The genes are TRBV2 and TRBJ2-7, with 10 bases that match TRBD2. Here the CDR3 DNA reads TGTGCCAGCAGAGCTAGCGGGGGAATCGAAGAGACCCGGTACTTC. As protein: CASRASGGIEETRYF.